These 32 T cell receptor beta chains were sequenced from one sample in a study of regulatory T cells in long-lasting Graves disease. Libraries of TCR beta came from iRepertoire HTBI primers plus Arm-PCR of CDR3 regions. TCRdb independently ran MiXCR on the multiplex PCR reads; one entry per CDR3 protein. The sample yields about 560,000 distinct CDR3 sequences, 15% to 20% seen once. As for time point: newly diagnosed GD, antithyroid drugs for less than 3 months. RNA extracted from PBMCs served as the sequencing template. This sample also belongs to another study, concerning T cells in Graves' hyperthyroidism and ophthalmopathy.

Sequenced here: peripheral blood mononuclear cells (PBMCs), sampled at new diagnosis, from a patient treated with antithyroid drugs. These TCRs come from a man between 18 and 35 years old with Graves disease.

On this clonotype itself: A much larger clone lies one base from this, so it may be a read error. The chain uses TRBV27 and TRBJ2-1; D not certain. CDR3 length: 13 residues. Germline V gives CDR1 MNHEY, CDR2 SMNVEV (reference sequence). The DNA for the CDR3 is TGTGCCAGCAGAATAAGCTCCCACAATGAGCAGTTCTTC. Translating it yields CASRISSHNEQFF.

Turning to this clonotype: This sequence may be a read error, since a much larger clone differs from it by one base. CDR3 nucleotides: TGTGCCAGCAGCCCAGGGAGTGACGATACGCGGTATTTT. This codes for CASSPGSDDTRYF. This chain joins TRBV11-3 and TRBJ2-3, with D perhaps matching TRBD1 or TRBD2 (5 bases each). Germline V CDR1 and CDR2: SGHNT, YENEEA. The CDR3 consists of 13 residues.

As concerns this clonotype: This may be a read error: a much more frequent sequence differs by one nucleotide. This sequence joins TRBV6-1 and TRBJ1-1; D unclear. Germline V gene sequence: CDR1 MNHNS, CDR2 SASEGT. This CDR3 is 16 amino acids long. The CDR3 DNA reads TGTGCCAGCAGTGTAAATCTAGGGTACCTGAACACTGACGCTTTCTTT. It translates to CASSVNLGYLNTDAFF.

This clonotype came up many times. The rearrangement uses TRBV5-4 and TRBJ2-7; 10 bases match TRBD1. The CDR3 runs 14 residues. Germline V lookup: CDR1 SGHNT, CDR2 YYREEE (reference sequence). The trim removed 4 bases at V and 5 bases at J, leaving 6 bases unmatched. CDR3: CASSPGTGVNEQYF. DNA for the CDR3: TGTGCCAGCAGCCCCGGGACAGGGGTCAACGAGCAGTACTTC.

This clonotype was seen many times. The chain is built from TRBV7-9 and TRBJ2-4; D is uncertain. The germline gives CDR1 SEHNR, CDR2 FQNEAQ (reference sequence). V shed 1 base and J shed 6 bases, with 4 bases lying between them. This CDR3 contains 12 residues. The CDR3 nucleotides are TGTGCCAGCAGCTTAGGTCGAAACATTCAGTACTTC. It codes for CASSLGRNIQYF.

The chain joins TRBV4-1 to TRBJ1-2; D unclear. V was pared by 0 bases and J by 4 bases, with 12 bases between. The CDR3 has 15 residues. Germline lookup yields CDR1 MGHRA and CDR2 YSYEKL. CDR3 amino acids: CASSQETRKTYGYTF. CDR3 coding DNA: TGCGCCAGCAGCCAAGAGACGAGGAAAACCTATGGCTACACCTTC.

This clonotype was seen only a few times. The rearrangement links TRBV19 to TRBJ2-1; tentatively, D is TRBD1 or TRBD2 (5 bases each). Germline CDR1 and CDR2: LNHDA and SQIVND (reference sequence). V was shortened by 1 base and J by 5 bases, with 15 bases between the two germline ends. The CDR3 loop spans 16 amino acids. CDR3: CASSIGLGEADNEQFF. The CDR3 DNA sequence: TGTGCCAGTAGTATAGGATTGGGGGAAGCGGACAATGAGCAGTTCTTC.

CDR3 in amino acids: CASNYGANVLTF. As DNA, the CDR3 is TGTGCCAGCAATTATGGGGCCAACGTCCTGACTTTC. The rearrangement uses TRBV2 and TRBJ2-6; D gene uncertain. The CDR3 has 12 residues. Trimming took 7 bases from V and 3 from J, leaving 4 bases between them. Germline lookup yields CDR1 SNHLY and CDR2 FYNNEI. The entire variable domain, with the rest obtained from reference TRBV2 and TRBJ2-6, is as follows: EPEVTQTPSHQVTQMGQEVILRCVPISNHLYFYWYRQILGQKVEFLVSFYNNEISEKSEIFDDQFSVERPDGSNFTLKIRSTKLEDSAMYFCASNYGANVLTFGAGSRLTVL.

Ten or more counts support this clonotype. V gene TRBV20-1 combines with J gene TRBJ1-1; D is unclear. The germline gives CDR1 DFQATT, CDR2 SNEGSKA (reference sequence). Trimming left V 0 bases short and J 1 base short, with 9 bases between. The CDR3 sequence is 14 residues long. CDR3 sequence (DNA): TGCAGTGCTAGAGAGGGCCAGACGAACACTGAAGCTTTCTTT. It encodes CSAREGQTNTEAFF.

This clonotype was picked up a small number of times. The V call is TRBV5-6, the J call TRBJ2-5; a weak D match, TRBD2 (6 bases). The germline CDR1 and CDR2 sequences are SGHDT and YYEEEE. This CDR3 is 15 amino acids long. Trimming pared 1 base from V and 4 bases from J, leaving 14 bases between. The CDR3 loop reads CASSLFTTRAETQYF. In DNA, the CDR3 is TGTGCCAGCAGCTTGTTTACGACTAGAGCAGAGACCCAGTACTTC.

This clonotype was seen only a few times. The chain couples TRBV30 to TRBJ2-1; D is ambiguous. This CDR3 comprises 16 residues. Germline loops: CDR1 GTSNPN, CDR2 SVGIG (reference sequence). V lost 0 bases, J lost 0 bases, and 12 bases lay in between. CDR3 protein: CAWSVRFAASYNEQFF. The CDR3 bases are TGTGCCTGGAGTGTTAGGTTCGCGGCCTCCTACAATGAGCAGTTCTTC. The full variable domain, in which reference TRBV30 and TRBJ2-1 provide the parts outside the CDR3, is SQTIHQWPATLVQPVGSPLSLECTVEGTSNPNLYWYRQAAGRGLQLLFYSVGIGQISSEVPQNLSASRPQDRQFILSSKKLLLSDSGFYLCAWSVRFAASYNEQFFGPGTRLTVL.

This clonotype was seen many times. The J gene is TRBJ2-3, the V gene TRBV7-2; 9 nucleotides align to TRBD1. Germline CDR1 SGHTA, CDR2 FQGNSA. There are 16 residues in the CDR3. V gave up 3 bases and J gave up 3 bases; unmatched junction bases: 7. CDR3 coding DNA: TGTGCCAGCAGCTTCTTGGGACAGGGATATACAGATACGCAGTATTTT. It codes for CASSFLGQGYTDTQYF.

This clonotype was picked up a small number of times. This chain joins TRBV7-3 and TRBJ1-2; D ambiguous. Trimming left V 0 bases short and J 8 bases short, with 10 bases between. CDR1 SGHTA and CDR2 FQGTGA come from the germline V gene. This CDR3 region has 13 residues. CDR3 residues: CASSLTPGGGYTF. Written as DNA, the CDR3 is TGTGCCAGCAGCTTAACACCGGGTGGGGGCTACACCTTC.

This clonotype was seen only a few times. The rearrangement uses TRBV5-5 and TRBJ1-1, with D hard to call. The CDR3 extends over 16 amino acids. Germline V gene data show CDR1 as SGHKS and CDR2 as YYEKEE (reference sequence). V gave up 3 bases and J gave up 0 bases, with 15 bases separating them. Here the CDR3 DNA reads TGTGCCAGCAGCTGGGCGGCGGGCACCCTGAACACTGAAGCTTTCTTT. This translates into CASSWAAGTLNTEAFF. Full variable domain (remainder filled in from reference TRBV5-5 and TRBJ1-1): DAGVTQSPTHLIKTRGQQVTLRCSPISGHKSVSWYQQVLGQGPQFIFQYYEKEERGRGNFPDRFSARQFPNYSSELNVNALLLGDSALYLCASSWAAGTLNTEAFFGQGTRLTVV.

Regarding this clonotype: A much larger clone differs by one base, so this may be a read error. The CDR3 ends on some other residue instead of the conserved phenylalanine or tryptophan, so this is likely a read error. The chain is built from TRBV9 and TRBJ2-3; 7 bases map to TRBD2. V shed 3 bases and J 3 bases; nucleotides not matched to a gene: 7. The CDR3 contains 15 residues. Germline assignment: CDR1 SGDLS and CDR2 YYNGEE. Here the CDR3 reads CASSDLAVPTDTQYL. The CDR3 nucleotides are TGTGCCAGCAGCGACCTAGCGGTACCTACAGATACGCAGTATCTT.

This clonotype was found a few times. The rearrangement uses TRBV29-1 and TRBJ1-4; D may be TRBD1 (5 bases). Germline-derived CDR1 and CDR2 are SQVTM and ANQGSEA. Trimming took off 5 bases at V and 5 bases at J, with 12 bases between the two ends. This CDR3 is built from 13 residues. The DNA for the CDR3 is TGCAGCGTTTCGTTACGGGGGAATGAAAAACTGTTTTTT. Its protein is CSVSLRGNEKLFF.

This clonotype appeared many times. The V call is TRBV5-1, the J call TRBJ1-1; D possibly corresponds to TRBD1 (6 bases). This CDR3 comprises 15 residues. Between the trimmed V and J ends, which lost 4 bases and 1 base, there was a span of 14 bases. CDR1 SGHRS and CDR2 YFSETQ come from the germline V gene. CDR3: CASSRLGAGNTEAFF. For the CDR3, the DNA is TGCGCCAGCAGCCGATTGGGGGCAGGGAACACTGAAGCTTTCTTT.

This clonotype has just a few counts. The chain has TRBV20-1 and TRBJ2-7, with 9 positions matching TRBD2. The CDR3 has 13 amino acids. Germline V gene data show CDR1 as DFQATT and CDR2 as SNEGSKA (reference sequence). The V and J ends lost 4 bases and 3 bases, in that order; junction bases with no gene match: 4. As DNA, the CDR3 is TGCAGTGCTACCATAGCGGGAGTCTACGAGCAGTACTTC. Its protein product is CSATIAGVYEQYF.

This clonotype was seen ten or more times. The chain carries TRBV20-1 and TRBJ2-2, with D possibly matching TRBD1 (6 bases). Trimming took off 5 bases at V and 3 bases at J, with 16 bases between the two ends. Germline V gene data show CDR1 as DFQATT and CDR2 as SNEGSKA (reference sequence). The CDR3 runs 15 residues. For the CDR3, the DNA is TGCAGTGCTGTAACAGGGACGGGGCACACCGGGGAGCTGTTTTTT. This translates into CSAVTGTGHTGELFF.

About this clonotype itself: A much bigger clone sits one base away, suggesting this may be a read error. The CDR3 ends on some other residue instead of the conserved phenylalanine or tryptophan, so this is likely a read error. The CDR3 nucleotides read TGTGCCAGCAGCCTAGGGGGCAGCGACTACGAGCAGTACTCC. Amino acids: CASSLGGSDYEQYS. The V and J genes are TRBV13 and TRBJ2-7; TRBD1 matches at 7 bases. Germline CDR1 reads PRHDT; CDR2 reads FYEKMQ (reference sequence). This CDR3 has 14 residues.

This clonotype was counted many times. The V and J genes are TRBV20-1 and TRBJ1-1; 7 nucleotides agree with TRBD1. The CDR3 totals 15 residues. CDR1 and CDR2 from the germline V gene are DFQATT and SNEGSKA (reference sequence). V trimming: 1 base; J trimming: 3 bases; junction bases outside the gene matches: 8. The CDR3 nucleotides are TGCAGTGCTAGAGTTCAGGGGGGTAGGCACACTGAAGCTTTCTTT. Its protein is CSARVQGGRHTEAFF.

This clonotype occurred many times. The V gene is TRBV20-1, the J gene TRBJ2-3, with 9 bases matching TRBD2. The CDR3 has 15 amino acids. Germline assignment: CDR1 DFQATT and CDR2 SNEGSKA (reference sequence). Losses at the gene ends were 0 bases for V and 3 bases for J; bases not matched to a gene: 4. As DNA, the CDR3 is TGCAGTGCTAGAGATGCCCTAGCGGGAACAGATACGCAGTATTTT. Its protein is CSARDALAGTDTQYF.

Ten or more counts support this clonotype. The chain combines TRBV5-1 with TRBJ2-1; TRBD2 matches 13 bases. The CDR3 is 17 residues long. Germline CDR1 SGHRS, CDR2 YFSETQ. V trimming: 4 bases; J trimming: 5 bases; junction bases outside the gene matches: 9. The DNA of the CDR3 is TGCGCCAGCAGCCAAGGACTAGCGGGAGATGCAGACAATGAGCAGTTCTTC. Translated, it gives CASSQGLAGDADNEQFF.

There are many counts of this clonotype. For the CDR3, the DNA is TGTGCCAGCAGTGAAACAGGTTCCTACGAGCAGTACTTC. Protein product: CASSETGSYEQYF. The V call is TRBV6-2 or TRBV6-3, the J call TRBJ2-7; D is possibly TRBD1 (5 bases). In germline, CDR1 is MNHEY, CDR2 SVGEGT. V was cut by 5 bases and J by 1 base, with 9 bases left in between. CDR3 size: 13 residues.

Regarding this clonotype: Just one base apart from a much larger clone, this may be a read error. The chain has TRBV10-1 and TRBJ2-5; D perhaps matches TRBD1 (6 bases). V lost 8 bases to trimming and J lost 4 bases, with 14 bases between them. The length of the CDR3 is 13 residues. The germline V gene encodes CDR1 WNHNN and CDR2 SYGVQD (reference sequence). Here the CDR3 DNA reads TGCGCCAGCGGAGGACAGAGGGGAGAGACCCAGTACTTC. Translation gives CASGGQRGETQYF.

This clonotype was found a few times. The chain joins TRBV30 to TRBJ2-3, with TRBD2 as a possible D gene (5 bases). Germline CDR1 GTSNPN, CDR2 SVGIG (reference sequence). This CDR3 has 14 amino acids. Trimming removed 2 bases at V and 4 bases at J, with 13 bases between. The DNA for the CDR3 is TGTGCCTGGAGTCCCACGAGGGCGGCAGATACGCAGTATTTT. It is translated as CAWSPTRAADTQYF.

This clonotype showed up many times. This sequence joins TRBV11-1 and TRBJ2-1; perhaps D is TRBD1 or TRBD2 (5 bases each). This CDR3 spans 12 amino acids. CDR1 and CDR2 from the germline V gene are SGHAT and FQDESV (reference sequence). Trimming cost V 4 bases and J 5 bases, with 6 bases left between them. The CDR3 is CASSWDHNEQFF. DNA of the CDR3: TGTGCCAGCAGCTGGGACCACAATGAGCAGTTCTTC.

This clonotype was seen at least ten times. The genes are TRBV28 and TRBJ2-5; 8 bases are shared with TRBD1. The CDR3 is 14 residues long. CDR1 is MDHEN, CDR2 SYDVKM, per germline. J gave up 2 bases and V 7 bases, and 6 bases lay outside the gene matches. Here the CDR3 reads CASTLQGVQETQYF. DNA of the CDR3: TGTGCCAGCACCCTACAGGGGGTTCAAGAGACCCAGTACTTC. Together with reference TRBV28 and TRBJ2-5, the CDR3 gives the full variable domain: DVKVTQSSRYLVKRTGEKVFLECVQDMDHENMFWYRQDPGLGLRLIYFSYDVKMKEKGDIPEGYSVSREKKERFSLILESASTNQTSMYLCASTLQGVQETQYFGPGTRLLVL.

This clonotype was detected many times. Here the CDR3 reads CAWNPGDGGELFF. The CDR3 coding sequence is TGTGCCTGGAATCCAGGGGATGGCGGGGAGCTGTTTTTT. The chain uses TRBV30 and TRBJ2-2; a weak D match, TRBD1 (6 bases). The CDR3 length is 13 residues. Looked up from germline, CDR1 is GTSNPN and CDR2 is SVGIG (reference sequence). Trimming pared 4 bases from V and 7 bases from J, leaving 13 bases between.

The genes are TRBV20-1 and TRBJ2-7; a weak D match, TRBD2 (6 bases). Germline values: CDR1 DFQATT, CDR2 SNEGSKA (reference sequence). This CDR3 has 15 amino acids. V shed 6 bases and J shed 3 bases, with 21 bases lying between them. The CDR3 here is CSADDKGRFNYEQYF. DNA for the CDR3: TGCAGTGCCGACGACAAGGGGAGGTTTAACTACGAGCAGTACTTC.

The V and J genes are TRBV12-3 or TRBV12-4 and TRBJ2-5, with D perhaps TRBD1 or TRBD2 (5 bases each). The CDR3 has 14 amino acids. V gave up 1 base and J gave up 5 bases, with 11 bases separating them. The DNA of the CDR3 is TGTGCCAGCAGTTTAGGGGGGATTGGGGAGACCCAGTACTTC. Translated: CASSLGGIGETQYF.

This clonotype was seen at least ten times. This sequence joins TRBV7-3 and TRBJ2-1; the D gene could be TRBD1 or TRBD2 (5 bases each). V was pared by 5 bases and J by 8 bases, with 16 bases between. Germline V CDR1 and CDR2: SGHTA, FQGTGA. The CDR3 runs to 14 residues. The CDR3 region has the DNA TGTGCCAGCAGCCCAGGGCGGAGGTCGGATGAGCAGTTCTTC. This codes for CASSPGRRSDEQFF.